This T cell receptor (beta chain) was obtained from a study of tumor and adjacent non-tumor tissue in lung cancer. Whole-study context: About 4.17 million productive TCRbeta reads were obtained per sample on average.

Study-wide points: Normal lung showed higher cumulative top 100 clone frequency than tumor. Patients with more diverse tumor TCRs had worse survival.

V gave up 6 bases and J gave up 5 bases, with 13 bases separating them. The CDR3 has 13 amino acids. Germline V gives CDR1 DFQATT, CDR2 SNEGSKA (reference sequence). A modified ARM-PCR protocol with three rounds of nested PCR amplified TCRbeta. TCRdb redid the calling of the multiplex PCR reads with MiXCR, one entry per CDR3 protein. The data show roughly 120,000 distinct CDR3 sequences, under 90% seen once. RNA was extracted from bulk tissue without any cell sorting. At least ten counts were recorded for this clonotype. Its specificity is unknown. The sequencing input was lung tumor tissue. The V call is TRBV20-1, the J call TRBJ1-4, with D tentatively TRBD1 (6 bases). This receptor was identified in a man between 65 and 85 years old with non-small cell lung cancer. The CDR3, as DNA: TGCAGTGCCACCGGGACAAAAAATGAAAAACTGTTTTTT. Translating gives CSATGTKNEKLFF.